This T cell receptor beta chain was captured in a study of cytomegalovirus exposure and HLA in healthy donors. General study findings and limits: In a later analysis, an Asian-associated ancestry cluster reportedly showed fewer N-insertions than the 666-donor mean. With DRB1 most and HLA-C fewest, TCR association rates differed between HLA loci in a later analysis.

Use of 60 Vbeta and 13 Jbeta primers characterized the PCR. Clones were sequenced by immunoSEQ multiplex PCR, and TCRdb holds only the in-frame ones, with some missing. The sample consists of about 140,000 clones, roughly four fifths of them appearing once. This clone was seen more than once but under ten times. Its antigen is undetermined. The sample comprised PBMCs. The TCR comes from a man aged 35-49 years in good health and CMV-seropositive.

The CDR3 region is CASRQGLRTEAFF. In nucleotides, the CDR3 is TGCGCCAGCCGGCAGGGACTCAGGACTGAAGCTTTCTTT. The genes are TRBV10-2 and TRBJ1-1; maybe TRBD1 (5 bases). The V gene lost 8 bases and the J gene lost 5 bases, with 15 bases spanning the gap. Germline V gives CDR1 WSHSY, CDR2 SAAADI. This CDR3 has 13 residues.